This entry concerns a single TCR beta chain. The sample is drawn from a study of cytomegalovirus exposure and HLA in healthy donors. This CDR3 spans 13 amino acids. Germline V gene lookup returns CDR1 MDHEN and CDR2 SYDVKM. Deletions cut 5 bases from V and 0 bases from J, with 6 bases between. PCR primers comprised 60 Vbeta and 13 Jbeta primers. Data came from immunoSEQ multiplex PCR; TCRdb stores just in-frame clones and leaves some out. The data hold 130,000 to 150,000 clones, with over 60% observed a single time. The material sequenced was PBMCs. The V call is TRBV28, the J call TRBJ2-3; D is uncertain. This sequence originates from a man aged 35-49 years in good health and CMV-seropositive. The CDR3 loop reads CASSQASTDTQYF. CDR3 DNA: TGTGCCAGCAGTCAGGCTAGCACAGATACGCAGTATTTT. The variable domain in full, completed from reference TRBV28 and TRBJ2-3, reads DVKVTQSSRYLVKRTGEKVFLECVQDMDHENMFWYRQDPGLGLRLIYFSYDVKMKEKGDIPEGYSVSREKKERFSLILESASTNQTSMYLCASSQASTDTQYFGPGTRLTVL.